This TCR beta chain came from a study of monozygotic twins with inflammatory bowel disease. Points from the study as a whole: No detectable difference in repertoire similarity separated concordant from discordant twins, possibly as a result of limited power. Clonotype sharing was lower in IBD patients than healthy twins, most markedly with disease activity. Ultimately, a single strong signal or clonotype associated with IBD was not supported.

About this clonotype: Its antigen is still unknown.

Germline CDR1 MNHEY, CDR2 SVGAGI. The length of the CDR3 is 12 residues. During cDNA synthesis, UMIs that each contained a 6-nucleotide sample barcode were added by means of template switching. From its re-call of the 5' RACE reads, TCRdb lists each CDR3 protein once, without DNA. The table for this sample gives fewer than 450,000 distinct CDR3 sequences. Sequencing was carried out using blood. This chain uses TRBV6-5 with TRBJ2-1; TCRdb names TRBD2, which stays unverified in the absence of DNA. This clonotype was sampled from a human donor with ulcerative colitis or Crohn's disease, or a healthy co-twin of an affected twin (not recorded which). The CDR3 protein is CASSPQRDEQFF.